The sequence of this T cell receptor (beta chain) was determined in a study of blood T cells in healthy people across ages. The study, taken as a whole, reports: Estimates based on one million T cells were treated as lower bounds.

Points on this clonotype: The target antigen is unknown. Germline is not matched at one junction end, which may reflect a read error.

Next came a second PCR, run for about 6 to 12 cycles, which used a sample-barcoded 5' primer along with a J-beta primer mix. TCRdb re-called the 5' RACE reads through MiXCR, storing one row per CDR3 protein. The data hold 910,000 or so distinct CDR3 sequences, with just over 50% observed a single time. Looked up from germline, CDR1 is SGHTA and CDR2 is FQGNSA. The CDR3 sequence is 14 residues long. This TCR derives from an older woman in good health. Input material: blood. The chain recombines TRBV7-2 with TRBJ1-5; perhaps TRBD1 as D (5 bases). In DNA form, the CDR3 reads TGTGTCAGCAGCCGGGACCGGCTGGATGAGCCCCAGCATTTT. Its translation: CVSSRDRLDEPQHF.